A single sample is the source of the 13 T cell receptor beta chains below, sequenced in a study of blood T cell repertoires in COVID-19. Method: immunoSEQ multiplex PCR; TCRdb's copy keeps in-frame clones and lacks some. The repertoire consists of over 85,000 clones, with 75% to 95% occurring once and the leading ten covering around 4.4%. Sequencing was carried out using peripheral blood. The receptors come from a man aged 18 to 30 with acute or convalescent COVID-19.

Here the CDR3 reads CASRKQGTDTQYF. CDR3 bases: TGTGCCAGCAGAAAACAGGGGACAGATACGCAGTATTTT. The gene calls are TRBV7-2 and TRBJ2-3, with 7 bases fitting TRBD1. Trimming cost V 6 bases and J 3 bases; bases outside gene matches: 3. CDR1 is SGHTA, CDR2 FQGNSA, per germline. This CDR3 has 13 amino acids.

A word on this clone: Other DNA sequences of this sample code for an identical CDR3. The chain employs TRBV19 and TRBJ1-1; D may be TRBD1 (6 bases). V was pared by 3 bases and J by 2 bases, with 10 bases between. The germline V gene encodes CDR1 LNHDA and CDR2 SQIVND (reference sequence). There are 14 residues in the CDR3. CDR3 protein: CASSISGVNTEAFF. The CDR3 bases are TGTGCCAGTAGTATCTCAGGGGTCAACACTGAAGCTTTCTTT.

The V and J genes are TRBV14 and TRBJ1-2, with D possibly being TRBD1 (5 bases). V dropped 2 bases and J dropped 6 bases, with 13 bases sitting between them. Germline CDR1 reads SGHDN; CDR2 reads FVKESK. The CDR3 is made up of 14 amino acids. The CDR3 loop is CASSQLPGWDGYTF. DNA for the CDR3: TGTGCCAGCAGCCAACTGCCAGGGTGGGATGGCTACACCTTC.

The chain joins TRBV12-5 to TRBJ2-1; the match to TRBD2 covers 8 bases. With V trimmed by 3 bases and J by 3 bases, 7 bases remained unmatched. CDR3 size: 16 residues. Germline assignment: CDR1 LGHNT and CDR2 FRNRAP. Here the CDR3 reads CASGFASGPDYNEQFF. The CDR3 nucleotides are TGTGCTAGTGGTTTCGCTAGCGGGCCTGACTACAATGAGCAGTTCTTC. Filled out from reference TRBV12-5 and TRBJ2-1, the complete variable domain reads DARVTQTPRHKVTEMGQEVTMRCQPILGHNTVFWYRQTMMQGLELLAYFRNRAPLDDSGMPKDRFSAEMPDATLATLKIQPSEPRDSAVYFCASGFASGPDYNEQFFGPGTRLTVL.

The chain employs TRBV6-5 and TRBJ1-1, with TRBD1 as a possible D gene (5 bases). The CDR3 is 14 amino acids. V lost 1 base, J lost 0 bases, and 6 bases lay in between. CDR1 and CDR2 from the germline V gene are MNHEY and SVGAGI. CDR3 region: CASSYWGMNTEAFF. CDR3 nucleotides: TGTGCCAGCAGTTACTGGGGCATGAACACTGAAGCTTTCTTT.

The J gene is TRBJ1-5, the V gene TRBV2; D uncertain. Germline V gives CDR1 SNHLY, CDR2 FYNNEI. The CDR3 is 13 residues long. Trimming removed 8 bases at V and 0 bases at J, with 8 bases between. Here the CDR3 reads CASRRDSNQPQHF. As DNA, the CDR3 is TGTGCCAGCCGGAGGGATAGCAATCAGCCCCAGCATTTT.

The rearrangement uses TRBV5-1 and TRBJ1-2; 7 bases line up with TRBD1. The germline CDR1 and CDR2 sequences are SGHRS and YFSETQ. Trimming removed 2 bases from V and 6 bases from J; junction bases left unmatched: 4. The CDR3 is 13 residues long. CDR3 sequence (DNA): TGCGCCAGCAGCTTAAGGACAGGCGATGGCTACACCTTC. Amino acid sequence: CASSLRTGDGYTF.

The CDR3 DNA is TGTGCCAGTAGTATAGACAGGGCTACGCAGTATTTT. Its protein product is CASSIDRATQYF. The chain employs TRBV19 and TRBJ2-3, with a possible D match to TRBD1 (5 bases). The length of the CDR3 is 12 residues. The germline V gene has CDR1 LNHDA and CDR2 SQIVND (reference sequence). V lost 0 bases and J lost 8, with 6 bases in between.

The chain recombines TRBV27 with TRBJ2-2; the D gene is possibly TRBD1 (5 bases). Trimming removed 2 bases from V and 0 bases from J, with 7 bases in between. Germline V gene lookup returns CDR1 MNHEY and CDR2 SMNVEV (reference sequence). This CDR3 region has 15 residues. This CDR3 reads CASSLDSANTGELFF. DNA of the CDR3: TGTGCCAGCAGTTTAGACAGCGCGAACACCGGGGAGCTGTTTTTT.

The chain links TRBV5-1 to TRBJ2-3, with a weak D call TRBD1 (6 bases). Trimming took off 3 bases at V and 4 bases at J, with 15 bases between the two ends. CDR3 length: 15 amino acids. CDR1 is SGHRS, CDR2 YFSETQ, per germline. The CDR3 sequence is CASSWEQGPSDTQYF. As DNA, the CDR3 is TGCGCCAGCAGCTGGGAACAGGGCCCCTCAGATACGCAGTATTTT.

V gene TRBV9 combines with J gene TRBJ2-7; TRBD1 matches 8 bases. This CDR3 has 14 amino acids. The V gene end was trimmed by 4 bases and the J gene end by 1 base; junction bases not matched to a gene: 4. CDR1 is SGDLS, CDR2 YYNGEE, per germline. In DNA, the CDR3 is TGTGCCAGCAGCTCCGGGACAGGTTCCTACGAGCAGTACTTC. Residues: CASSSGTGSYEQYF. The variable domain in full, completed from reference TRBV9 and TRBJ2-7, reads DSGVTQTPKHLITATGQRVTLRCSPRSGDLSVYWYQQSLDQGLQFLIQYYNGEERAKGNILERFSAQQFPDLHSELNLSSLELGDSALYFCASSSGTGSYEQYFGPGTRLTVT.

V is TRBV2 and J is TRBJ1-1; 9 nucleotides match TRBD1. Germline CDR1 and CDR2: SNHLY and FYNNEI. This CDR3 spans 16 amino acids. V gave up 6 bases and J gave up 3 bases; unmatched junction bases: 11. For the CDR3, the DNA is TGTGCCAGCAGCGTCCCCCGGGACAGGGTTGACACTGAAGCTTTCTTT. This sequence encodes CASSVPRDRVDTEAFF.

The genes are TRBV15 and TRBJ1-2; D remains unclear. Trimming took off 4 bases at V and 1 base at J, with 10 bases between the two ends. The CDR3 spans 14 residues. Germline V gene lookup returns CDR1 LNHNV and CDR2 YYDKDF (reference sequence). This chain's CDR3 is CATSTQQLNYGYTF. CDR3 sequence (DNA): TGTGCCACCAGCACACAACAGCTTAACTATGGCTACACCTTC.